Given below is one T cell receptor beta chain in context. Germline CDR1 reads MNHNY; CDR2 reads SVGAGI (reference sequence). J gave up 6 bases and V 2 bases, and 3 bases lay outside the gene matches. This CDR3 comprises 13 residues. This sample is part of a study of blood T cell repertoires in COVID-19. About the research overall: Researchers got acute and convalescent COVID-19 samples from the United States, Italy and Spain.

The assay was immunoSEQ multiplex PCR, and TCRdb's table has in-frame clones only and misses some. The sample has roughly 280,000 clones, around nine tenths seen once. Enrolment of Seattle patients took place during active infection, and they were followed longitudinally. The chain couples TRBV6-6 to TRBJ1-2; 7 bases map to TRBD1. This clonotype was sampled from a woman in her sixties or seventies with COVID-19, enrolled during active disease. Sequencing input: peripheral blood. The CDR3 region has the DNA TGTGCCAGCAGTTACAGGGGGCTGGATGGCTACACCTTC. It is translated as CASSYRGLDGYTF.